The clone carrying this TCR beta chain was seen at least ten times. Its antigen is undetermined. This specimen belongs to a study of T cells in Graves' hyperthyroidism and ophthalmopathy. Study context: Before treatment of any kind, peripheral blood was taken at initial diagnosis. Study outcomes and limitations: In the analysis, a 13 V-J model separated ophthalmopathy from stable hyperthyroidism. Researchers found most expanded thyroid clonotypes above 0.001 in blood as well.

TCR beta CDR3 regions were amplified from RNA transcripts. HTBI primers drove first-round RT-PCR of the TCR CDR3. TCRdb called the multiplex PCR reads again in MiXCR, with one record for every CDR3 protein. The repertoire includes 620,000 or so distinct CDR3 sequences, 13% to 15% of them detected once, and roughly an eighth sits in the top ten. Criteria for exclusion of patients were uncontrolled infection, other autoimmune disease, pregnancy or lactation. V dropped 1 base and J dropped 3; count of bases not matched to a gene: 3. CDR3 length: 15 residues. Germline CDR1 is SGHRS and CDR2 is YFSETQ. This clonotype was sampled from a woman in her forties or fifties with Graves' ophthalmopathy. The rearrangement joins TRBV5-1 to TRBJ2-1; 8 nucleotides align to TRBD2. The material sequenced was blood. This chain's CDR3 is CASSLQAGDYNEQFF. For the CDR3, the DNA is TGCGCCAGCAGCTTGCAAGCGGGAGACTACAATGAGCAGTTCTTC.